These 29 T cell receptor beta chains were all obtained from the same sample, sequenced in a study of vaccination effects on CD4 cells after COVID-19. Assay used: immunoSEQ multiplex PCR; TCRdb lists only in-frame clones, some missing. The top ten clones hold 30% to 40% of a sample with approximately 37,000 clones, around two thirds of them seen once. Sequencing was preceded by expansion of antigen-specific CD4+ T cells with viral peptide pools in the ViraFEST assay. The authors isolated CD4+ T cells after nine to eleven days of culture. PCR-confirmed SARS-CoV-2 infection occurred in the person between March and December 2020. For these TCRs, the target antigens are not known. Specimen: CD4+ T cells from PBMCs cultured with a peptide pool, collected before COVID-19 vaccination. These receptors came from a human donor who had a prior SARS-CoV-2 infection.

This clone was counted a few times. CDR3 region: CASSLLSLAGHEQYF. The CDR3 coding sequence is TGTGCCAGCAGCTTATTATCACTAGCGGGACACGAGCAGTACTTC. V usage is TRBV7-2 and J usage is TRBJ2-7; 10 nucleotides match TRBD2. Trimming removed 2 bases from V and 5 bases from J; junction bases left unmatched: 6. The CDR3 totals 15 residues. Germline CDR1 SGHTA, CDR2 FQGNSA.

The chain combines TRBV9 with TRBJ2-6, with D possibly being TRBD1 or TRBD2 (6 bases each). V lost 3 bases and J 0 bases, leaving 16 bases between the germline ends. The germline V gene encodes CDR1 SGDLS and CDR2 YYNGEE. This CDR3 is built from 18 residues. The CDR3 region has the DNA TGTGCCAGCAGCGGGAGGGGGGCGGTCTTCTCTGGGGCCAACGTCCTGACTTTC. Protein sequence: CASSGRGAVFSGANVLTF.

This rearrangement joins TRBV6-5 to TRBJ2-7; TRBD1 matches 7 bases. Losses at the gene ends were 5 bases for V and 7 bases for J; bases not matched to a gene: 14. This CDR3 spans 15 amino acids. The germline CDR1 and CDR2 sequences are MNHEY and SVGAGI. CDR3 bases: TGTGCCAGCAGTACCTCTTTCGACAGGGTGGGTGAGCAGTACTTC. As protein: CASSTSFDRVGEQYF.

Only a few counts were recorded for this clone. This rearrangement joins TRBV7-9 to TRBJ1-1; the D is unclear. CDR1 is SEHNR, CDR2 FQNEAQ, per germline (reference sequence). V was shortened by 7 bases and J by 6 bases, with 9 bases between the two germline ends. This CDR3 region has 11 residues. The CDR3 reads CASTSRSEAFF. CDR3 DNA: TGTGCCAGCACCTCAAGATCTGAAGCTTTCTTT.

The chain recombines TRBV11-1 with TRBJ1-1; the D gene is possibly TRBD1 (5 bases). This CDR3 region has 14 residues. Looked up from germline, CDR1 is SGHAT and CDR2 is FQDESV (reference sequence). V was clipped by 4 bases and J by 5 bases, with 14 bases between them. CDR3 residues: CASSYTNRGTEAFF. Written as DNA, the CDR3 is TGTGCCAGCAGCTACACCAACCGGGGGACTGAAGCTTTCTTT.

The chain has TRBV5-1 and TRBJ2-1, with no clear D. In germline, CDR1 is SGHRS, CDR2 YFSETQ. The CDR3 covers 14 residues. V was cut by 4 bases and J by 5 bases, with 13 bases left in between. The CDR3 sequence: CASSPEWMNNEQFF. The CDR3, as DNA: TGCGCCAGCAGCCCGGAATGGATGAACAATGAGCAGTTCTTC.

V gene TRBV7-9 combines with J gene TRBJ2-3, with D perhaps matching TRBD1 (5 bases). The CDR3 covers 15 residues. Germline-derived CDR1 and CDR2 are SEHNR and FQNEAQ (reference sequence). V was clipped by 5 bases and J by 0 bases, with 12 bases between them. The CDR3 DNA reads as TGTGCCAGCAGCACCCGACAGATAAGCACAGATACGCAGTATTTT. This translates into CASSTRQISTDTQYF.

J is TRBJ2-5 and V is TRBV5-1; TRBD2 agrees at 12 bases. The CDR3 covers 16 residues. Trimming cost V 4 bases and J 0 bases; bases outside gene matches: 4. In germline, CDR1 is SGHRS, CDR2 YFSETQ. The CDR3 DNA reads TGCGCCAGCAGCGGCGGACTAGCGGGATACCAAGAGACCCAGTACTTC. Amino acids: CASSGGLAGYQETQYF.

In this sample, this clone turned up a few times. The chain is built from TRBV7-9 and TRBJ1-2; TRBD1 aligns across 10 bases. CDR1 is SEHNR, CDR2 FQNEAQ, per germline (reference sequence). The CDR3 is 14 residues long. With V trimmed by 5 bases and J by 6 bases, 6 bases remained unmatched. CDR3: CASSPATGGHGYTF. The DNA for the CDR3 is TGTGCCAGCAGCCCAGCGACAGGGGGCCATGGCTACACCTTC. The full variable domain, its missing parts supplied by reference TRBV7-9 and TRBJ1-2, is DTGVSQNPRHKITKRGQNVTFRCDPISEHNRLYWYRQTLGQGPEFLTYFQNEAQLEKSRLLSDRFSAERPKGSFSTLEIQRTEQGDSAMYLCASSPATGGHGYTFGSGTRLTVV.

The chain couples TRBV30 to TRBJ2-5, with D tentatively TRBD1 (5 bases). The V end lost 5 bases, the J end lost 2 bases, and 6 bases lay between the germline ends. The germline V gene encodes CDR1 GTSNPN and CDR2 SVGIG (reference sequence). This CDR3 comprises 11 residues. CDR3 bases: TGTGCCTGGCGGACACAAGAGACCCAGTACTTC. Translation: CAWRTQETQYF.

The genes are TRBV24-1 and TRBJ2-1, with D unresolved. This CDR3 contains 13 residues. CDR1 KGHDR and CDR2 SFDVKD come from the germline V gene. Trimming pared 1 base from V and 10 bases from J, leaving 10 bases between. The CDR3 region has the DNA TGTGCCACCAGTGATTTTAAGGTGGGAGAGCAGTTCTTC. Amino acid sequence: CATSDFKVGEQFF.

The chain couples TRBV29-1 to TRBJ2-3, with TRBD1 identical over 8 bases. The CDR3 runs to 14 residues. The junction had 8 bases not matched to a gene; V was cut back by 7 bases and J by 2 bases. Germline CDR1 is SQVTM and CDR2 is ANQGSEA. This CDR3 reads CSEQGARDTDTQYF. The CDR3 DNA is TGCAGCGAGCAGGGGGCGCGGGACACAGATACGCAGTATTTT.

V and J are TRBV5-1 and TRBJ2-7, with unresolved D. Looked up from germline, CDR1 is SGHRS and CDR2 is YFSETQ. The V and J ends lost 1 base and 6 bases respectively, with 14 bases between them. This CDR3 is 14 amino acids long. The CDR3 nucleotides are TGCGCCAGCAGCTTGTTGGGTTCCAACGGCGAGCAGTACTTC. It yields the protein CASSLLGSNGEQYF.

This CDR3 reads CASSLALIGQGARELLNEQFF. The DNA for the CDR3 is TGTGCCAGCAGCTTAGCGTTAATCGGGCAGGGGGCGCGTGAGTTACTCAATGAGCAGTTCTTC. V gene TRBV7-8 combines with J gene TRBJ2-1, with TRBD1 matching 8 bases. The germline V gene has CDR1 SGHVS and CDR2 FQNEAQ. CDR3 length: 21 residues. With 0 bases clipped from V and 6 bases from J, the junction kept 22 bases outside the gene matches.

The gene calls are TRBV6-6 and TRBJ2-6, with D perhaps being TRBD1 or TRBD2 (6 bases each). V was shortened by 7 bases and J by 4 bases, with 14 bases between the two germline ends. The CDR3 consists of 15 residues. Looked up from germline, CDR1 is MNHNY and CDR2 is SVGAGI (reference sequence). The CDR3, as DNA: TGTGCCAGCACCAACGGGGGCGCGGGGGCCAACGTCCTGACTTTC. Protein sequence: CASTNGGAGANVLTF.

The rearrangement uses TRBV15 and TRBJ1-4; TRBD1 agrees at 10 bases. Germline V gives CDR1 LNHNV, CDR2 YYDKDF (reference sequence). The length of the CDR3 is 17 residues. The V and J ends lost 4 bases and 0 bases, in that order; junction bases with no gene match: 5. CDR3 nucleotide sequence: TGTGCCACCAGCAAGACAGGGGGCAGAGCAACTAATGAAAAACTGTTTTTT. Its translation: CATSKTGGRATNEKLFF.

This clone has only a few counts. The chain has TRBV5-4 and TRBJ2-1, with D tentatively TRBD2 (5 bases). This CDR3 contains 15 residues. CDR1 is SGHNT and CDR2 is YYREEE in the germline V gene (reference sequence). Deletions cut 0 bases from V and 2 bases from J, with 9 bases between. The CDR3 sequence is CASSLDAGPYNEQFF. CDR3 bases: TGTGCCAGCAGCTTGGATGCGGGTCCCTACAATGAGCAGTTCTTC.

J is TRBJ2-7 and V is TRBV5-5, with 12 positions matching TRBD1. Per the germline V gene, CDR1 is SGHKS and CDR2 is YYEKEE (reference sequence). Trimming took 4 bases from V and 3 from J; bases not matched to a gene: 8. CDR3 length: 16 residues. This CDR3 is CASSNSGTGGHYEQYF. The CDR3 DNA is TGTGCCAGCAGCAACTCAGGGACAGGGGGCCACTACGAGCAGTACTTC.

The CDR3: CASIRRGANYEQYF. The CDR3, as DNA: TGTGCCAGTATTAGGAGGGGGGCGAACTACGAGCAGTACTTC. The J gene is TRBJ2-7, the V gene TRBV19; D may match TRBD1 or TRBD2 (6 bases each). Germline values: CDR1 LNHDA, CDR2 SQIVND (reference sequence). The CDR3 loop spans 14 amino acids. Trimming left V 7 bases short and J 3 bases short, with 16 bases between.

The rearrangement links TRBV7-2 to TRBJ2-1; D is perhaps TRBD2 (6 bases). From germline, CDR1 is SGHTA and CDR2 FQGNSA. CDR3 length: 16 residues. Trimming removed 0 bases from V and 4 bases from J, with 13 bases in between. The CDR3 nucleotides are TGTGCCAGCAGCTTAGCTGCGGCGGGGCCGTACAATGAGCAGTTCTTC. Translated, it gives CASSLAAAGPYNEQFF.

CDR3 amino acids: CASSLGQQNTGELFF. DNA of the CDR3: TGTGCCAGCAGCTTGGGGCAGCAAAACACCGGGGAGCTGTTTTTT. The chain couples TRBV11-3 to TRBJ2-2; the D gene is possibly TRBD1 (5 bases). The CDR3 covers 15 residues. V was cut by 3 bases and J by 2 bases, with 10 bases left in between. Germline V gives CDR1 SGHNT, CDR2 YENEEA.

This clone came up once. This chain uses TRBV7-2 with TRBJ2-7; D not resolved. CDR3 size: 13 residues. Germline V gene lookup returns CDR1 SGHTA and CDR2 FQGNSA. The V and J ends lost 1 base and 4 bases respectively, with 8 bases between them. In nucleotides, the CDR3 is TGTGCCAGCAGCTTAGAGCTAGGGTACGAGCAGTACTTC. This gives the protein CASSLELGYEQYF.

The V call is TRBV18, the J call TRBJ1-1, with 9 nucleotides matching TRBD1. V trimming: 6 bases; J trimming: 4 bases; junction bases outside the gene matches: 9. The CDR3 runs 15 residues. Looked up from germline, CDR1 is KGHSH and CDR2 is LQKENI. Here the CDR3 reads CASSLYDRGGTEAFF. CDR3 nucleotide sequence: TGTGCCAGCTCCCTATATGACAGGGGGGGCACTGAAGCTTTCTTT.

The chain recombines TRBV19 with TRBJ2-7, with 11 bases aligning to TRBD2. The CDR3 consists of 14 residues. The V and J ends lost 3 bases and 7 bases, in that order; junction bases with no gene match: 5. Germline CDR1 reads LNHDA; CDR2 reads SQIVND (reference sequence). CDR3 region: CASSITSGSREQYF. CDR3 coding DNA: TGTGCCAGTAGTATCACTAGCGGGAGTCGGGAGCAGTACTTC.

The chain recombines TRBV11-2 with TRBJ2-5; D unclear. Germline assignment: CDR1 SGHAT and CDR2 FQNNGV. Trimming left V 3 bases short and J 6 bases short, with 11 bases between. The CDR3 length is 13 residues. CDR3 in amino acids: CASSLPSSKTQYF. CDR3 bases: TGTGCCAGCAGCTTGCCCTCTTCGAAGACCCAGTACTTC.

The chain employs TRBV2 and TRBJ1-5; no firm D call. V dropped 7 bases and J dropped 1 base, with 14 bases sitting between them. CDR3 length: 15 residues. CDR1 SNHLY and CDR2 FYNNEI come from the germline V gene. DNA of the CDR3: TGTGCCAGCACCCGGGAGGGAGGGAGCAATCAGCCCCAGCATTTT. Amino acid sequence: CASTREGGSNQPQHF.

The J gene is TRBJ2-2, the V gene TRBV18; 10 bases match TRBD1. J was trimmed by 6 bases and V by 4 bases; bases with no gene match: 8. Germline lookup yields CDR1 KGHSH and CDR2 LQKENI. CDR3 size: 16 residues. The CDR3 is CASSRPGQGRSGELFF. The CDR3 DNA reads as TGTGCCAGCTCACGCCCGGGACAGGGGCGTTCCGGGGAGCTGTTTTTT.

The chain is built from TRBV5-1 and TRBJ2-3; no firm D call. With 2 bases removed from V and 1 base from J, the gap between germline ends came to 8 bases. Looked up from germline, CDR1 is SGHRS and CDR2 is YFSETQ. The CDR3 runs 14 residues. This CDR3 is CASSFLGGTDTQYF. The DNA of the CDR3 is TGCGCCAGCAGCTTTCTTGGGGGCACAGATACGCAGTATTTT. The full variable domain, completed using reference TRBV5-1 and TRBJ2-3, is KAGVTQTPRYLIKTRGQQVTLSCSPISGHRSVSWYQQTPGQGLQFLFEYFSETQRNKGNFPGRFSGRQFSNSRSEMNVSTLELGDSALYLCASSFLGGTDTQYFGPGTRLTVL.

The chain combines TRBV19 with TRBJ1-1; TRBD1 matches at 7 bases. J was trimmed by 1 base and V by 6 bases; bases with no gene match: 5. Germline lookup yields CDR1 LNHDA and CDR2 SQIVND (reference sequence). This CDR3 comprises 14 residues. CDR3 nucleotide sequence: TGTGCCAGTAGACCCCGGACAGGGAACACTGAAGCTTTCTTT. The encoded protein is CASRPRTGNTEAFF.